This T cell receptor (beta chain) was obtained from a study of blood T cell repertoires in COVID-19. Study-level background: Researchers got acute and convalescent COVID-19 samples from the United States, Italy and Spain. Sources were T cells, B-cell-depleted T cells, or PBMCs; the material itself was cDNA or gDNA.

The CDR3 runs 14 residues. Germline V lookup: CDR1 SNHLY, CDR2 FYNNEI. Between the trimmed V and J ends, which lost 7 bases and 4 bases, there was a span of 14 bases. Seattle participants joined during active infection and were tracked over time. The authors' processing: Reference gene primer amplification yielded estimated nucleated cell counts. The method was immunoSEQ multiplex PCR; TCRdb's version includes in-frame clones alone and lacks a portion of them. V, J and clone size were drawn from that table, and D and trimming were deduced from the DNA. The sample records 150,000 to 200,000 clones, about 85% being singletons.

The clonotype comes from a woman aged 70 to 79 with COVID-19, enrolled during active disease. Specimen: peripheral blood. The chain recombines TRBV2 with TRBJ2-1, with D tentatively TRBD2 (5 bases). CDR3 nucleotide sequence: TGTGCCAGCATGGACGTCGAGGGTTACAATGAGCAGTTCTTC. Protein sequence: CASMDVEGYNEQFF.